The clone carrying this T cell receptor beta chain has at least ten counts. Its cognate antigen is unknown. The source of the sample is a study of cytomegalovirus exposure and HLA in healthy donors. Healthy bone marrow donors made up the cohort. General observations from the study: It was reportedly the case that the classifier diagnosed cytomegalovirus status with high specificity and sensitivity.

Primers for the PCR totalled 60 Vbeta and 13 Jbeta. The protocol was immunoSEQ multiplex PCR, while the TCRdb copy is restricted to in-frame clones and leaves out a portion. The sample records about 120,000 clones, approximately 80% being singletons. This CDR3 has 14 residues. V lost 3 bases and J 10 bases, leaving 14 bases between the germline ends. In germline, CDR1 is SGHDT, CDR2 YYEEEE. The chain couples TRBV5-6 to TRBJ1-6; D not certain. The TCR was taken from a female donor in good health and CMV-seropositive. The sample taken for sequencing was PBMCs. The CDR3 loop is CASSSLAYGSPLHF. CDR3 sequence (DNA): TGTGCCAGCAGCTCCCTCGCGTACGGGTCACCCCTCCACTTT.